A single sample is the source of the 5 T cell receptor beta chains below, sequenced in a study of T cell changes during pregnancy in multiple sclerosis. Some clones are missing from TCRdb's copy, which holds only in-frame ones; the method was immunoSEQ multiplex PCR. Of 90,000 to 120,000 clones listed, over 85% were seen once; the top ten hold around 1.2%. Sequencing was performed on peripheral blood, taken in the second trimester of pregnancy. The receptors come from a female donor with multiple sclerosis, enrolled in a pregnancy study.

This rearrangement joins TRBV25-1 to TRBJ2-3, with a weak D call TRBD2 (5 bases). Trimming removed 10 bases from V and 9 bases from J, with 17 bases in between. The CDR3 has 12 amino acids. The germline CDR1 and CDR2 sequences are MGHDK and SYGVNS. CDR3 in amino acids: CATSGTRRTQYF. The CDR3 region has the DNA TGTGCCACGTCCGGCACCCGGAGGACGCAGTATTTT.

This chain uses TRBV29-1 with TRBJ2-7, with 9 bases fitting TRBD1. The CDR3 is 14 residues long. V gave up 3 bases and J gave up 4 bases; unmatched junction bases: 7. The V gene's germline CDR1 is SQVTM and CDR2 ANQGSEA. CDR3 DNA sequence: TGCAGCGTTGAGCCCGGGACAGGGTCTTACGAGCAGTACTTC. Translated, it gives CSVEPGTGSYEQYF.

The gene calls are TRBV5-5 and TRBJ2-2, with D maybe TRBD2 (7 bases). V was clipped by 0 bases and J by 3 bases, with 18 bases between them. The CDR3 consists of 18 residues. CDR1 is SGHKS, CDR2 YYEKEE, per germline (reference sequence). This chain's CDR3 is CASSLVVGGGRDTGELFF. CDR3 in DNA: TGTGCCAGCAGCTTGGTCGTAGGGGGGGGCAGGGACACCGGGGAGCTGTTTTTT. The whole variable domain, remainder taken from reference TRBV5-5 and TRBJ2-2, is DAGVTQSPTHLIKTRGQQVTLRCSPISGHKSVSWYQQVLGQGPQFIFQYYEKEERGRGNFPDRFSARQFPNYSSELNVNALLLGDSALYLCASSLVVGGGRDTGELFFGEGSRLTVL.

The V and J genes are TRBV10-3 and TRBJ1-3, with D maybe TRBD1 (6 bases). V was cut by 4 bases and J by 0 bases, with 7 bases left in between. Per the germline V gene, CDR1 is ENHRY and CDR2 is SYGVKD. The CDR3 has 14 residues. The CDR3 loop reads CAISGTASGNTIYF. The CDR3 DNA follows: TGTGCCATCAGTGGGACAGCCTCTGGAAACACCATATATTTT.

This clone occurred once. The chain joins TRBV25-1 to TRBJ2-1; tentative D call: TRBD1 (5 bases). This CDR3 is 13 amino acids long. Germline CDR1 is MGHDK and CDR2 is SYGVNS. V gave up 3 bases and J gave up 2 bases, with 5 bases separating them. CDR3 coding DNA: TGTGCCAGCAGTGACAGGGCCTACAATGAGCAGTTCTTC. Translated: CASSDRAYNEQFF.